Following are 6 T cell receptor beta chains from one sample sequenced in a study of T cell responses to AZD1222 COVID-19 vaccine. Some clones are missing from TCRdb's copy, which holds only in-frame ones; the method was immunoSEQ multiplex PCR. The sample lists some 120,000 clones, over 75% occurring once. This specimen consisted of peripheral blood, obtained on day 0 of AZD1222 vaccination. The origin of the receptors is an adult in good health.

The chain links TRBV28 to TRBJ2-7, with a possible D match to TRBD2 (6 bases). Per the germline V gene, CDR1 is MDHEN and CDR2 is SYDVKM. V lost 6 bases, J lost 5 bases, and 11 bases lay in between. The CDR3 loop spans 12 amino acids. CDR3 DNA sequence: TGTGCCAGCAGCTTAGGAGGGGACGAGCAGTACTTC. As protein: CASSLGGDEQYF.

The chain is built from TRBV11-2 and TRBJ1-6; tentatively, D is TRBD1 (6 bases). CDR3 length: 14 residues. Between the trimmed V and J ends, which lost 3 bases and 10 bases, there was a span of 13 bases. Per germline, CDR1 SGHAT and CDR2 FQNNGV. The CDR3 loop is CASSFSQGGSPLHF. The CDR3 coding sequence is TGTGCCAGCAGCTTTTCACAGGGTGGCTCACCCCTCCACTTT.

The chain recombines TRBV6-5 with TRBJ1-3; 7 bases line up with TRBD1. With 8 bases clipped from V and 6 bases from J, the junction kept 7 bases outside the gene matches. Germline CDR1 and CDR2: MNHEY and SVGAGI. The CDR3 consists of 13 residues. The CDR3 bases are TGTGCCAGCGGGGTACAGGGGTCAAACACCATATATTTT. It translates to CASGVQGSNTIYF.

Written as DNA, the CDR3 is TGTGCCAGCAGCTCCATAGCCCCGTTGAGGGCGGGAGAGCAGTACTTC. It codes for CASSSIAPLRAGEQYF. V usage is TRBV7-2 and J usage is TRBJ2-7; the D gene is possibly TRBD2 (6 bases). The germline gives CDR1 SGHTA, CDR2 FQGNSA. The CDR3 sequence is 16 residues long. Deletions cut 4 bases from V and 7 bases from J, with 23 bases between.

This chain uses TRBV7-2 with TRBJ1-5; D is unresolved. The V and J ends lost 5 bases and 6 bases respectively, with 20 bases between them. CDR3 length: 16 amino acids. CDR1 is SGHTA, CDR2 FQGNSA, per germline. CDR3 in amino acids: CASSRSAPREGQPQHF. The CDR3, as DNA: TGTGCCAGCAGCCGGAGCGCCCCCCGAGAGGGTCAGCCCCAGCATTTT.

In its sample, this clone was seen once. The V gene is TRBV9, the J gene TRBJ1-5, with unresolved D. The CDR3 is 15 amino acids. The V end lost 4 bases, the J end lost 0 bases, and 11 bases lay between the germline ends. CDR1 is SGDLS and CDR2 is YYNGEE in the germline V gene. This chain's CDR3 is CASSPDSLSNQPQHF. CDR3 DNA sequence: TGTGCCAGCAGCCCCGATTCGCTTAGCAATCAGCCCCAGCATTTT.